This TCR beta chain was profiled in a study of PD-1 blockade in classical Hodgkin lymphoma. Study in general: Nivolumab was administered to patients intravenously at 3 mg/kg every 2 weeks. Study-level results: CD4+ TCR diversity, unlike CD8+, climbed significantly by C4D1. Compared with healthy donors, newly diagnosed patients reportedly showed lower baseline TCR diversity.

This CDR3 has 13 residues. Germline V lookup: CDR1 WSHSY, CDR2 SAAADI. Deletions cut 5 bases from V and 7 bases from J, with 14 bases between. The method was immunoSEQ multiplex PCR; TCRdb's version includes in-frame clones alone and lacks a portion of them. The table lists approximately 100,000 clones, about 89% of them singletons. Every patient relapsed after autologous stem cell transplantation, and brentuximab vedotin exposure varied. Progressive disease, partial response or complete response was each patient's best response. Notes on this clone: Antigen: not known.

The rearrangement joins TRBV10-2 to TRBJ1-2, with D possibly being TRBD1 (6 bases). Source: peripheral blood mononuclear cells (PBMCs), taken before the second cycle of nivolumab. This clonotype originated in a human donor with classical Hodgkin lymphoma. CDR3 sequence: CASSTSGGAGYTF. CDR3 in DNA: TGCGCCAGCAGTACCTCCGGGGGCGCTGGCTACACCTTC.